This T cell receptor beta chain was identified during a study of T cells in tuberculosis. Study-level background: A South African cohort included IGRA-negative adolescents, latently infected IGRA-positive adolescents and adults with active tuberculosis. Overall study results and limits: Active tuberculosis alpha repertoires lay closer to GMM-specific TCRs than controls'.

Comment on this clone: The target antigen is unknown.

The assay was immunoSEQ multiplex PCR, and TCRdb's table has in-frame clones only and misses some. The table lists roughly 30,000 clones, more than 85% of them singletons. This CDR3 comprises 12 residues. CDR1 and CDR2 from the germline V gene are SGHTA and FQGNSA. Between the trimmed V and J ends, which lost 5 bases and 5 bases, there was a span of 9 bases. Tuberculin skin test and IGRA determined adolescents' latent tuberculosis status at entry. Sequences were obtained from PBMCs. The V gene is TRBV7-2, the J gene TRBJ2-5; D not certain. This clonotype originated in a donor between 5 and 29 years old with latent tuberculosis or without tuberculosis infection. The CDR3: CASSPSRETQYF. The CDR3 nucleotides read TGTGCCAGCAGCCCCTCGAGGGAGACCCAGTACTTC.